The TCR beta chain under discussion was sequenced for a study of blood T cell repertoires in COVID-19. Looking at the study overall: The origin of the acute and convalescent COVID-19 samples was the United States, Italy and Spain. In each case, the material was cDNA or gDNA derived from T cells, B-cell-depleted T cells, or PBMCs.

Germline loops: CDR1 SGHNT, CDR2 YYREEE (reference sequence). V gave up 5 bases and J gave up 0 bases; unmatched junction bases: 4. The CDR3 is made up of 15 amino acids. Authors' analysis steps: How many nucleated cells were present was estimated from reference gene primer amplification. Profiled with immunoSEQ multiplex PCR; TCRdb holds only in-frame clones, not every one. V, J and clone size reflect that table, while D and trimming were determined from the DNA. The data show under 250,000 clones, roughly nine tenths seen once. Sequences were obtained from peripheral blood. The V and J genes are TRBV5-4 and TRBJ1-4, with 7 nucleotides matching TRBD1. The origin of this receptor is a man younger than 45 with acute or convalescent COVID-19. CDR3 protein: CASSFDRATNEKLFF. Written as DNA, the CDR3 is TGTGCCAGCAGTTTTGACAGGGCAACTAATGAAAAACTGTTTTTT.